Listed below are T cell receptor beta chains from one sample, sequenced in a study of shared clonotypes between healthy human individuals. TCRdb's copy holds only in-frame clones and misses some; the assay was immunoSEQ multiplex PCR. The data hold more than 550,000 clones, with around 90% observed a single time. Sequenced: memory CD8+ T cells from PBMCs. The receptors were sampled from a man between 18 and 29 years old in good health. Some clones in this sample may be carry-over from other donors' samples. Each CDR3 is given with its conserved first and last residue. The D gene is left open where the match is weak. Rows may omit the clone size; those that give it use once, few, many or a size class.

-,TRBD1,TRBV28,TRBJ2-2,TGTGCCAGCAGTTTATGGACAGGGTCGGGCGGGGAGCTGTTTTTT,CASSLWTGSGGELFF
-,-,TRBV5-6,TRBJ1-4,TGTGCCAGCAGCTTGGGTACGGGGGGCAGGGGTGAAAAACTGTTTTTT,CASSLGTGGRGEKLFF
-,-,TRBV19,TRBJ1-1,TGTGCCAGTAGTTCGGGGCAGAGGGCCTTTTGGCCTGAAGCTTTCTTT,CASSSGQRAFWPEAFF
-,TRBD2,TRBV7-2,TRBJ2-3,TGTGCCAGCAGCCGGGGACTAGCGGGAGTGACAGATACGCAGTATTTT,CASSRGLAGVTDTQYF
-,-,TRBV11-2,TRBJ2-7,TGTGCCAGCAGCTTAGTATCTTTCGGCGAGCAGTACTTC,CASSLVSFGEQYF
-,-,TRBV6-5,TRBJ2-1,TGTGCCAGCAGTTACGGTAGCGTCGGGGTCGGAAAGCAGTTCTTC,CASSYGSVGVGKQFF
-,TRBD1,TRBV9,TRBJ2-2,TGTGCCAGCAGCGTAGATTGGACAGGAGTCACCGGGGAGCTGTTTTTT,CASSVDWTGVTGELFF
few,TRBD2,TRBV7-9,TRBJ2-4,TGTGCCAGCCGGGGGGTATTTGGAAACATTCAGTACTTC,CASRGVFGNIQYF
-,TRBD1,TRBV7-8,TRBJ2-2,TGTGCCAGCAGCTTGGGGACAGGGGGGTCCGGGGAGCTGTTTTTT,CASSLGTGGSGELFF
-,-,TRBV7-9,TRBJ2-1,TGTGCCAGCAGCGGAAACAATGAGCAGTTCTTC,CASSGNNEQFF
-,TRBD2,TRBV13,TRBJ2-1,TGTGCCAGCAGCTTTGGGACTAGCGATGTCATTACCTACAATGAGCAGTTCTTC,CASSFGTSDVITYNEQFF
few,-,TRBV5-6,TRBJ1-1,TGTGCCAGCATCAAGAGGGGGACTGAAGCTTTCTTT,CASIKRGTEAFF
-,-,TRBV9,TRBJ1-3,TGTGCCAGCAGCGAGTCTTGGGGGTCTGGAAACACCATATATTTT,CASSESWGSGNTIYF
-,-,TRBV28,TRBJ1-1,TGTGCCAGCAGTTTACGCAGGGGCTATAACACTGAAGCTTTCTTT,CASSLRRGYNTEAFF
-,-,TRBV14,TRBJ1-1,TGTGCCAGCAGCCTTGCTTGGGGGATGAACACTGAAGCTTTCTTT,CASSLAWGMNTEAFF
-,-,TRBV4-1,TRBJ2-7,TGCGCCAGCAGCCAAGAGTTTGTCGGACAGCGCTCGGGGGTCTACGAGCAGTACTTC,CASSQEFVGQRSGVYEQYF
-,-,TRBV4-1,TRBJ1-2,TGCGCCAGCAGGAATCCCACGACCGCACCCCGCAATGGCTACACCTTC,CASRNPTTAPRNGYTF
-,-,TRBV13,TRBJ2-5,TGTGCCAGCAGCTCCCCTCGGCTGGGGCCCAAGGAGACCCAGTACTTC,CASSSPRLGPKETQYF
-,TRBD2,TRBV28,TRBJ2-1,TGTGCCAGCAGTTCAGTCACTAGCGGGTTGTACAATGAGCAGTTCTTC,CASSSVTSGLYNEQFF
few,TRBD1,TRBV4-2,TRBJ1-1,TGTGCCAGCAGCCAAGACCCCGTGACAGGGGAGGGCACTGAAGCTTTCTTT,CASSQDPVTGEGTEAFF
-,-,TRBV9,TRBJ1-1,TGTGCCAGCAGCGTGACAGTGAACACTGAAGCTTTCTTT,CASSVTVNTEAFF
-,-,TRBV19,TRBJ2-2,TGTGCCAGTATCCCCCGGACAGAGAACACCGGGGAGCTGTTTTTT,CASIPRTENTGELFF
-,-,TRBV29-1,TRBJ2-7,TGCAGCGTTGTTAGGGGTTCCGAGCAGTACTTC,CSVVRGSEQYF
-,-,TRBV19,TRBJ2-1,TGTGCCAGTAGTGGACATGTCTCCTACAATGAGCAGTTCTTC,CASSGHVSYNEQFF
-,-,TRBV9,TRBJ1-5,TGTGCCAGCAGCGTAGGTGACGGACACAATCAGCCCCAGCATTTT,CASSVGDGHNQPQHF
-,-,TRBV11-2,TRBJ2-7,TGTGCCAGCAGCGAAGGGTCCTACGAGCAGTACTTC,CASSEGSYEQYF
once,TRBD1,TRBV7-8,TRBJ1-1,TGTGCCAGCAGCTACCGTCCGGGACAGAGGAACACTGAAGCTTTCTTT,CASSYRPGQRNTEAFF
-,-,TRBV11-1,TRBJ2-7,TGTGCCAGCAGCTTAGCTAGGAGCTCCTACGAGCAGTACTTC,CASSLARSSYEQYF
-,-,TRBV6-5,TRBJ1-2,TGTGCCAGCCTTACGTGGACGGAGGGCTACACCTTC,CASLTWTEGYTF
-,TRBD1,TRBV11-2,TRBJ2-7,TGTGCCAGCAGCTCCTGGGGACAGGCCTACGAGCAGTACTTC,CASSSWGQAYEQYF
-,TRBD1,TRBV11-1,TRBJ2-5,TGTGCCAGCAGCGGGTGGACAGGGGGAGAGACCCAGTACTTC,CASSGWTGGETQYF
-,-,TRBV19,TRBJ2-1,TGTGCCAGTAGTCCGATATTCTACAATGAGCAGTTCTTC,CASSPIFYNEQFF
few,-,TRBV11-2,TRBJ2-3,TGTGCCAGCAGCAAATACGGCCCGGGGGCCCCTCCGTCCTCAGATACGCAGTATTTT,CASSKYGPGAPPSSDTQYF
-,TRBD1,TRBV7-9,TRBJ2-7,TGTGCCAGCAGCCCCGGGGACAGATCCTACGAGCAGTACTTC,CASSPGDRSYEQYF
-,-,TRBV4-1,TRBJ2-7,TGCGCCAGCAGCCTAAGGGCGGGTAGCGGATCCTACGAGCAGTACTTC,CASSLRAGSGSYEQYF
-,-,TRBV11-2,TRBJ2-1,TGTGCCAGCAGCTCTAGGAGGGCCCTCTCCTACAATGAGCAGTTCTTC,CASSSRRALSYNEQFF
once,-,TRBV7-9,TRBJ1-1,TGTGCCAGCAGCTTAATTAGTGGGGGCACTGAAGCTTTCTTT,CASSLISGGTEAFF
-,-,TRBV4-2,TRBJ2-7,TGTGCCAGCAGCCAAGAGGCACAGGCGGGTTACGAGCAGTACTTC,CASSQEAQAGYEQYF
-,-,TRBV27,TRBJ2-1,TGTGCCAGCAGTTTATTCCTGGACTCCTACAATGAGCAGTTCTTC,CASSLFLDSYNEQFF
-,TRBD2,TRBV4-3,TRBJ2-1,TGCGCCAGCAGCCAAGATCGACTAGCGGGAGGCAGCTCCTACAATGAGCAGTTCTTC,CASSQDRLAGGSSYNEQFF
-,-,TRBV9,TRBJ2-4,TGTGCCAGCAGCGTAGAGTGGGGATCCGCTAAAAACATTCAGTACTTC,CASSVEWGSAKNIQYF
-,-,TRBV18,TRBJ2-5,TGTGCCAGCTCACCCGCCCGGCTAACTCAAGAGACCCAGTACTTC,CASSPARLTQETQYF
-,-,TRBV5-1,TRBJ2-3,TGCGCCAGCAGCCGATTTTGGCAGAGAAGCACAGATACGCAGTATTTT,CASSRFWQRSTDTQYF
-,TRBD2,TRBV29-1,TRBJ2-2,TGCAGCGTGGAAAGGACTAGCGGCAGCACCGGGGAGCTGTTTTTT,CSVERTSGSTGELFF
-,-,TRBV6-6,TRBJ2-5,TGTGCCAGCAGTTACTCTGGAGGGGGAGAGACCCAGTACTTC,CASSYSGGGETQYF
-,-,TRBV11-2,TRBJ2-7,TGTGCCAGCAGCTTACGGACGGGACGATCCTACGAGCAGTACTTC,CASSLRTGRSYEQYF
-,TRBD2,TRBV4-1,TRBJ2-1,TGCGCCAGCAGCCAAGGACGGGGGGCGGGAGGGCCGCGCAATGAGCAGTTCTTC,CASSQGRGAGGPRNEQFF
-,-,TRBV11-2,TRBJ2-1,TGTGCCAGCAGCTTAGGAATCGGGAGTGAGCAGTTCTTC,CASSLGIGSEQFF
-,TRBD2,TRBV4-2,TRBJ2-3,TGTGCCAGCAGCCAAACCATAGGTGGCGGGAGGGTAACTGATACGCAGTATTTT,CASSQTIGGGRVTDTQYF
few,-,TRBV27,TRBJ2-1,TGTGCCAGCAGTTTAGGAACGGCGTGGTACAATGAGCAGTTCTTC,CASSLGTAWYNEQFF
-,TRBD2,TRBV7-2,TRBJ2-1,TGTGCCAGCAGCTCTCTAGCGGGAGGTTACAATGAGCAGTTCTTC,CASSSLAGGYNEQFF
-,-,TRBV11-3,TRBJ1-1,TGTGCCAGCAGCTTAGGAGGGGCCCCGCGGGACACTGAAGCTTTCTTT,CASSLGGAPRDTEAFF